A selection of T cell receptor beta chains follows, all from one sample in a study of CD8 T cells in Susac syndrome. TCRdb independently ran MiXCR on the immunoSEQ multiplex PCR reads; one entry per CDR3 protein. The table records fewer than 250,000 distinct CDR3 sequences, roughly 92% of them present only once. Sequenced sample: CD8+ T cells from PBMCs. These receptors were taken from a human donor with multiple sclerosis. Both conserved end residues are part of each CDR3. The D gene is left open where the match is weak. The size of a clone is reported for some rows only, either as once, few or many, or as a class for expanded clones.

TRBJ1-1 | 16 | - | TRBV21-1 | once | TGTGCCAGCAGCCAACGACAGCACGGTATGAACACTGAAGCTTTCTTT | CASSQRQHGMNTEAFF
TRBJ2-5 | 11 | - | TRBV12-3/TRBV12-4 | - | TGTGCCAGCAGTAACGTATTAAGACAGTACTTC | CASSNVLRQYF
TRBJ2-7 | 16 | - | TRBV5-1 | - | TGCGCCAGCAGCTTATTCCGACCGGGACACCGGGGCGAGCAGTACTTC | CASSLFRPGHRGEQYF
TRBJ1-6 | 18 | TRBD1 | TRBV27 | - | TGTGCCAGCACATCCACTCCGACAGGGGCCCCCTATAATTCACCCCTCCACTTT | CASTSTPTGAPYNSPLHF
TRBJ2-1 | 16 | TRBD2 | TRBV2 | - | TGTGCCAGCAGCTCAATACTAGCGGGAGACGGCAATGAGCAGTTCTTC | CASSSILAGDGNEQFF
TRBJ1-1 | 13 | TRBD1 | TRBV9 | - | TGTGCCAGCAGCGTCGACAGGGGAACTGAAGCTTTCTTT | CASSVDRGTEAFF
TRBJ1-2 | 12 | TRBD1 | TRBV18 | - | TGTGCCAGCTCACCAAACAGGGGAGTGTACACCTTC | CASSPNRGVYTF
TRBJ2-3 | 15 | TRBD2 | TRBV27 | - | TGTGCCAGCAGAGGATTTAGCGGGGCCACAGATACGCAGTATTTT | CASRGFSGATDTQYF
TRBJ2-7 | 14 | - | TRBV9 | - | TGTGCCAGCAGCCCATGGGACTTAACCTACGAGCAGTACTTC | CASSPWDLTYEQYF
TRBJ2-5 | 13 | TRBD2 | TRBV30 | once | TGTGCCTGGAGCGCGTCCGGGGGGGAGACCCAGTACTTC | CAWSASGGETQYF
TRBJ2-4 | 16 | - | TRBV20-1 | - | TGCAGTGCCGACCTCCGGGACACCTTAGCCAAAAACATTCAGTACTTC | CSADLRDTLAKNIQYF
TRBJ2-4 | 21 | TRBD2 | TRBV6-1 | once | TGTGCCAGCAGTAGCCCCAGCTACGCAGGGACTAGCGGGAGTTGGGTGAACATTCAGTACTTC | CASSSPSYAGTSGSWVNIQYF
TRBJ1-3 | 14 | TRBD1 | TRBV30 | - | TGTGCCTGGAGTGGGGACAGCTCTGGAAACACCATATATTTT | CAWSGDSSGNTIYF
TRBJ2-7 | 14 | TRBD1 | TRBV4-3 | few | TGCGCCAGCAGCCAGGGGACAGCCACCTACGAGCAGTACTTC | CASSQGTATYEQYF